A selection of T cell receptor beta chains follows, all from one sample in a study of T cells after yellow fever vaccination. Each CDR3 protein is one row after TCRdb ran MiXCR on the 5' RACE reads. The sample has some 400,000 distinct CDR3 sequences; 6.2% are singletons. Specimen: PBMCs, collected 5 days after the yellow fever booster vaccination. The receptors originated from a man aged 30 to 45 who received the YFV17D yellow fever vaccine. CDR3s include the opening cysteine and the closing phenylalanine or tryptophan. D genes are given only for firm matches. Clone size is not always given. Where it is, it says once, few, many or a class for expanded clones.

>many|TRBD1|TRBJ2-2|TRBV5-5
CASSSGTGGLGTGELFF
TGTGCCAGCAGCTCCGGGACAGGGGGCTTAGGAACCGGGGAGCTGTTTTTT
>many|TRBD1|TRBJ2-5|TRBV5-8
CASSPGQGSQETQYF
TGTGCCAGCAGCCCCGGACAGGGAAGCCAAGAGACCCAGTACTTC
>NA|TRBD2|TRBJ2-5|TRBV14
CASSLAGSTAQYF
TGTGCCAGCAGCCTAGCGGGGAGTACGGCCCAGTACTTC
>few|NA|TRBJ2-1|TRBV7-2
CASSPDSSEQFF
TGTGCCAGCAGCCCCGACTCATCTGAGCAGTTCTTC
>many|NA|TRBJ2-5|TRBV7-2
CASSKNRGGETQYF
TGTGCCAGCAGCAAGAACAGGGGAGGGGAGACCCAGTACTTC
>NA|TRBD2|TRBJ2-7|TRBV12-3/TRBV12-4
CASGTSNSYEQYF
TGTGCCAGCGGGACTAGCAACTCCTACGAGCAGTACTTC
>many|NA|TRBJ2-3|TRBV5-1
CASSFGIDTQYF
TGCGCCAGCAGCTTTGGTATAGATACGCAGTATTTT
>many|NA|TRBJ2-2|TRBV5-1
CASSPGDYLVELFF
TGCGCCAGCAGCCCAGGGGACTACCTTGTGGAGCTGTTTTTT
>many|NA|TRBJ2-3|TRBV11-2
CASSLWGYTDTQYF
TGTGCCAGCAGCCTCTGGGGGTACACAGATACGCAGTATTTT
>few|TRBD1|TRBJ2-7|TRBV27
CASSLFADRVDEQYF
TGTGCCAGCAGTTTATTTGCGGACAGGGTAGACGAGCAGTACTTC
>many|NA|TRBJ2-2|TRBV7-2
CASSSSVGELFF
TGTGCCAGCAGCTCATCCGTGGGGGAGCTGTTTTTT
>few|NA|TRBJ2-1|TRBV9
CASSPRRVASYNEQFF
TGTGCCAGCAGCCCCCGTAGGGTAGCGAGTTACAATGAGCAGTTCTTC
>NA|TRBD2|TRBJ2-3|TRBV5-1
CASRGGSYTDTQYF
TGCGCCAGCAGGGGAGGGAGTTACACAGATACGCAGTATTTT
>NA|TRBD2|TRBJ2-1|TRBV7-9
CASLVAGGPGLFNEQFF
TGTGCCAGCCTGGTAGCGGGAGGGCCGGGACTCTTCAATGAGCAGTTCTTC
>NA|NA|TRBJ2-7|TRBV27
CASSSWAGEGEQYF
TGTGCCAGCAGTTCCTGGGCAGGGGAGGGTGAGCAGTACTTC
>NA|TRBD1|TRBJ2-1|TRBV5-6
CASSLEQGAQYNEQFF
TGTGCCAGCAGCTTAGAACAGGGGGCGCAATACAATGAGCAGTTCTTC
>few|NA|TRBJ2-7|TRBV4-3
CASSRNTAYEQYF
TGCGCCAGCAGCCGAAACACAGCATACGAGCAGTACTTC
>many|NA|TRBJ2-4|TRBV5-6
CASSLRGTYALPPTF
TGTGCCAGCAGCTTGCGGGGGACATACGCCCTCCCTCCGACCTTC
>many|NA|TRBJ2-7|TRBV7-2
CASSQGTHAIYEQYF
TGTGCCAGCAGTCAAGGGACTCACGCGATCTACGAGCAGTACTTC
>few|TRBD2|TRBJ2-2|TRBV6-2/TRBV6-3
CASIWSSGRFTGELFF
TGTGCCAGCATCTGGTCTAGCGGGAGGTTTACCGGGGAGCTGTTTTTT
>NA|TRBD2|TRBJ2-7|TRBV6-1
CASTKGLAGLYEQYF
TGTGCCAGCACCAAAGGCCTAGCGGGACTTTACGAGCAGTACTTC
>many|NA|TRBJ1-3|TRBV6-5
CASSYGGISGNTIYF
TGTGCCAGCAGTTATGGCGGAATCTCTGGAAACACCATATATTTT
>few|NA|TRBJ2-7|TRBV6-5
CASSYGRGMREQYF
TGTGCCAGCAGTTACGGGCGGGGAATGAGGGAGCAGTACTTC
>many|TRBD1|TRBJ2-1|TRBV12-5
CASGLVIGQGAGMPFVEQFF
TGTGCTAGTGGTTTGGTAATCGGACAGGGGGCCGGGATGCCCTTTGTGGAGCAGTTCTTC
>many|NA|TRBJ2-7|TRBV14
CASSQDRIGEQYF
TGTGCCAGCAGCCAAGATAGGATCGGCGAGCAGTACTTC
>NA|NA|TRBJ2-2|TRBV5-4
CASSSRSFTGELFF
TGTGCCAGCAGCAGCCGCAGTTTCACCGGGGAGCTGTTTTTT
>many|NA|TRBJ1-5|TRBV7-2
CASSPNRVVAQPQHF
TGTGCCAGCAGCCCTAACAGGGTCGTGGCTCAGCCCCAGCATTTT
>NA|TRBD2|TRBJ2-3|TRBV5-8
CASSVGTSGMMGTQYF
TGTGCCAGCAGCGTCGGGACTAGCGGGATGATGGGTACGCAGTATTTT
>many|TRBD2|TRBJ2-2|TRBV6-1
CASSADPSGKRELFF
TGTGCCAGCAGTGCCGATCCTAGCGGGAAGAGGGAGCTGTTTTTT
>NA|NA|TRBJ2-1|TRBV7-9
CASSLLAWTEQFF
TGTGCCAGCAGCTTACTTGCGTGGACTGAGCAGTTCTTC
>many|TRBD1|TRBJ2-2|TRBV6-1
CASRIGQENTGELFF
TGTGCCAGCAGGATTGGACAGGAGAACACCGGGGAGCTGTTTTTT
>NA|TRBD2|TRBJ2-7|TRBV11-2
CASSSPPGREEYEQYF
TGTGCCAGCAGCTCCCCCCCTGGGCGGGAGGAATACGAGCAGTACTTC
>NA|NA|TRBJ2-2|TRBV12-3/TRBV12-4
CASRALETGELFF
TGTGCCAGCAGGGCCCTGGAAACCGGGGAGCTGTTTTTT
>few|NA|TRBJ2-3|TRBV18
CASSTSQTASSTDTQYF
TGTGCCAGCTCCACCTCGCAAACTGCATCCAGCACAGATACGCAGTATTTT
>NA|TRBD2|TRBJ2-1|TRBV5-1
CASSRHATSGIYNEQFF
TGCGCCAGCAGCCGCCATGCGACTAGCGGCATTTACAATGAGCAGTTCTTC
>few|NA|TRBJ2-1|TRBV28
CASRPPLGGHTYNEQFF
TGTGCCAGCAGACCTCCCTTGGGCGGACATACGTACAATGAGCAGTTCTTC
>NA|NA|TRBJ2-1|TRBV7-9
CAIKRGNEQFF
TGTGCCATCAAGCGAGGGAATGAGCAGTTCTTC
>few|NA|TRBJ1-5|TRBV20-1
CSAKSGGRQPQHF
TGCAGTGCTAAGAGCGGTGGGAGACAGCCCCAGCATTTT
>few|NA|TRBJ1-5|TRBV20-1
CSARDESLLGNQPQHF
TGCAGTGCTAGAGATGAGTCCTTGCTGGGCAATCAGCCCCAGCATTTT
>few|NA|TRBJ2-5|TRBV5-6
CASSLWVVYRDKETQYF
TGTGCCAGCAGCTTATGGGTCGTCTACAGGGACAAGGAGACCCAGTACTTC
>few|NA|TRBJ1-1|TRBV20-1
CSADTATGNTEAFF
TGCAGTGCTGATACCGCGACGGGGAACACTGAAGCTTTCTTT
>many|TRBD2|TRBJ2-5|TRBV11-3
CASSSTRGLRDVQETQYF
TGTGCCAGCAGCTCAACACGGGGACTACGGGACGTACAAGAGACCCAGTACTTC
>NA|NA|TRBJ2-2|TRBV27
CASSLKPRTGELFF
TGTGCCAGCAGTTTAAAGCCCCGGACCGGGGAGCTGTTTTTT
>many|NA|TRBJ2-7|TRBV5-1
CASSLTGNEQYF
TGTGCCAGCAGCCTTACAGGGAACGAGCAGTACTTC
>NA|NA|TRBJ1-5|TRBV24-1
CATSKAGNQPQHF
TGTGCCACCAGTAAGGCAGGCAATCAGCCCCAGCATTTT
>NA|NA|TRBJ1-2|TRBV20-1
CSAITPGKLSGYTF
TGCAGTGCTATTACGCCAGGAAAACTGAGCGGCTACACCTTC
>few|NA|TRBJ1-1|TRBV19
CASSMTGSNTEAFF
TGTGCCAGTAGTATGACAGGCTCGAACACTGAAGCTTTCTTT
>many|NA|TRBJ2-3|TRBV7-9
CASSPLGTSSTDTQYF
TGTGCCAGCAGCCCCCTCGGCACTTCTAGCACAGATACGCAGTATTTT